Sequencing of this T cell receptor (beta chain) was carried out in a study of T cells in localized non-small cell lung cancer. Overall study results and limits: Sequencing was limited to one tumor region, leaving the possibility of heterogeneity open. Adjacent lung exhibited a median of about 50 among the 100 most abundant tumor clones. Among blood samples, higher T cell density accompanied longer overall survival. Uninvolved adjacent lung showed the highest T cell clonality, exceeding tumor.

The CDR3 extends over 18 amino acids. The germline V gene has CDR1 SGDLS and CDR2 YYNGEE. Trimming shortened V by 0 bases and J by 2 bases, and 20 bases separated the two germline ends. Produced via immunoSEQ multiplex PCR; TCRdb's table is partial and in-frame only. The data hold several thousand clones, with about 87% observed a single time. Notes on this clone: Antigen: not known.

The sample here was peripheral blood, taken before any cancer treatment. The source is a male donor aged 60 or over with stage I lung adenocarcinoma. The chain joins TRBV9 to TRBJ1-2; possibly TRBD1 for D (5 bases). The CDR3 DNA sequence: TGTGCCAGCAGCGTAGCCCCGGCTACGACAGTAGACAACTATGGCTACACCTTC. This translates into CASSVAPATTVDNYGYTF.